One sample yielded the 21 T cell receptor beta chains listed below, sequenced in a study of blood T cell repertoires in COVID-19. Generated by immunoSEQ multiplex PCR, the TCRdb table keeps only in-frame clones and is missing some. The top ten hold about 15% of the sample, which has 200,000 to 250,000 clones, 82% seen once. Sequencing used PBMCs or T cells enriched from blood (not recorded which). These receptors originate from a man aged 40-55 years who had recovered from COVID-19.

The chain links TRBV6-5 to TRBJ2-7; TRBD1 agrees at 7 bases. V gave up 8 bases and J gave up 0 bases; unmatched junction bases: 7. Germline V gives CDR1 MNHEY, CDR2 SVGAGI. The CDR3 has 14 residues. CDR3 sequence reads: CASYPRQGSYEQYF. The CDR3 nucleotides read TGTGCCAGCTACCCAAGACAGGGCTCCTACGAGCAGTACTTC.

This clone was observed once. The chain carries TRBV10-3 and TRBJ2-1; 8 bases align to TRBD1. This CDR3 contains 17 residues. CDR1 ENHRY and CDR2 SYGVKD come from the germline V gene. V lost 6 bases to trimming and J lost 3 bases; unmatched junction nucleotides: 13. CDR3 nucleotides: TGTGCCATCAGGGACGGACAGGGCGAGCCCAACTACAATGAGCAGTTCTTC. It is translated as CAIRDGQGEPNYNEQFF.

The CDR3 reads CASSQVIRGTEQFF. For the CDR3, the DNA is TGCGCCAGCAGCCAAGTGATCAGGGGGACTGAGCAGTTCTTC. The chain links TRBV4-3 to TRBJ2-1; 7 positions match TRBD1. Germline assignment: CDR1 LGHNA and CDR2 YSLEER. This CDR3 has 14 amino acids. V lost 1 base to trimming and J lost 9 bases; unmatched junction nucleotides: 6.

The chain is built from TRBV5-1 and TRBJ2-6; perhaps TRBD1 as D (5 bases). Germline-derived CDR1 and CDR2 are SGHRS and YFSETQ. Trimming pared 1 base from V and 0 bases from J, leaving 11 bases between. CDR3 length equals 17 residues. CDR3: CASSLLTGSSGANVLTF. The CDR3 region has the DNA TGCGCCAGCAGCTTGCTTACAGGTTCCTCTGGGGCCAACGTCCTGACTTTC.

The chain recombines TRBV14 with TRBJ2-3; 9 nucleotides match TRBD2. Germline V CDR1 and CDR2: SGHDN, FVKESK. J gave up 6 bases and V 2 bases, and 9 bases lay outside the gene matches. CDR3 length: 16 amino acids. Here the CDR3 DNA reads TGTGCCAGCAGCCAACTGGCTAGCGGGGATTACGATACGCAGTATTTT. This translates into CASSQLASGDYDTQYF.

This clone was found once. V gene TRBV5-1 combines with J gene TRBJ2-2, with 10 bases aligning to TRBD1. Looked up from germline, CDR1 is SGHRS and CDR2 is YFSETQ. With 6 bases clipped from V and 4 bases from J, the junction kept 9 bases outside the gene matches. CDR3 size: 16 residues. The chain's CDR3 is CASTPRTGGPTGELFF. The CDR3 nucleotides are TGCGCCAGCACCCCGCGGACAGGGGGTCCCACCGGGGAGCTGTTTTTT. The full variable domain, in which reference TRBV5-1 and TRBJ2-2 provide the parts outside the CDR3, is KAGVTQTPRYLIKTRGQQVTLSCSPISGHRSVSWYQQTPGQGLQFLFEYFSETQRNKGNFPGRFSGRQFSNSRSEMNVSTLELGDSALYLCASTPRTGGPTGELFFGEGSRLTVL.

This sequence joins TRBV19 and TRBJ1-5, with D uncertain. CDR3 length: 12 amino acids. V gave up 6 bases and J gave up 7 bases, with 10 bases separating them. Germline assignment: CDR1 LNHDA and CDR2 SQIVND (reference sequence). Written as DNA, the CDR3 is TGTGCCAGTAGCCCTCAACAGCAGCCCCAGCATTTT. Translated, it gives CASSPQQQPQHF.

V usage is TRBV9 and J usage is TRBJ1-5; D is uncertain. Trimming left V 3 bases short and J 7 bases short, with 14 bases between. CDR1 is SGDLS and CDR2 is YYNGEE in the germline V gene. The CDR3 totals 14 residues. CDR3 sequence: CASSDTGKGQPQHF. The DNA of the CDR3 is TGTGCCAGCAGCGACACGGGAAAAGGACAGCCCCAGCATTTT.

This clone came up once. The rearrangement uses TRBV18 and TRBJ1-5; no firm D call. There are 13 residues in the CDR3. CDR1 KGHSH and CDR2 LQKENI come from the germline V gene. V shed 4 bases and J shed 3 bases, with 7 bases lying between them. The CDR3 loop reads CASSLDNNQPQHF. CDR3 in DNA: TGTGCCAGCTCACTTGACAACAATCAGCCCCAGCATTTT.

The CDR3 here is CASSLGLLGPADTQYF. The CDR3 DNA reads as TGTGCCAGCAGCTTGGGACTGCTGGGACCCGCAGATACGCAGTATTTT. This chain connects TRBV7-2 to TRBJ2-3; D perhaps matches TRBD2 (6 bases). Trimming left V 3 bases short and J 4 bases short, with 17 bases between. Germline V gene sequence: CDR1 SGHTA, CDR2 FQGNSA. This CDR3 is built from 16 residues.

This chain uses TRBV28 with TRBJ2-7, with 9 bases matching TRBD2. CDR3 length: 13 residues. J lost 7 bases, V lost 8 bases, and 9 bases had no gene match. Per germline, CDR1 MDHEN and CDR2 SYDVKM. This chain's CDR3 is CASSTSGQGEQYF. CDR3 bases: TGTGCCAGCTCGACTAGCGGCCAGGGGGAGCAGTACTTC.

J is TRBJ2-1 and V is TRBV5-1; TRBD1 is a possible D gene (6 bases). Germline V gives CDR1 SGHRS, CDR2 YFSETQ. The CDR3 is 16 residues long. The ends were cut back, 0 bases at V and 0 bases at J, with 10 bases in the middle. The CDR3 loop is CASSLGGHLSYNEQFF. For the CDR3, the DNA is TGCGCCAGCAGCTTGGGGGGACATCTCTCCTACAATGAGCAGTTCTTC.

The chain is built from TRBV7-2 and TRBJ2-5; 7 nucleotides line up with TRBD1. V was clipped by 7 bases and J by 5 bases; unmatched bases: 7. Germline values: CDR1 SGHTA, CDR2 FQGNSA. The CDR3 is made up of 13 amino acids. The CDR3 bases are TGTGCCAGCACCGCGACAGGGATGGAGACCCAGTACTTC. Its translation is CASTATGMETQYF.

The chain has TRBV5-5 and TRBJ2-7; a weak D match, TRBD1 (6 bases). This CDR3 has 14 residues. The V end was cut by 1 base, the J end by 9 bases, with 17 bases between. Germline CDR1 reads SGHKS; CDR2 reads YYEKEE (reference sequence). CDR3 region: CASSLNQGPQRQYF. Here the CDR3 DNA reads TGTGCCAGCAGCTTGAACCAGGGGCCCCAAAGGCAGTACTTC.

The chain has TRBV25-1 and TRBJ2-7, with D unresolved. The CDR3 has 15 amino acids. Germline V gene sequence: CDR1 MGHDK, CDR2 SYGVNS. V dropped 3 bases and J dropped 0 bases, with 12 bases sitting between them. CDR3 protein: CASSELGGDSYEQYF. The CDR3 nucleotides are TGTGCCAGCAGTGAGTTAGGCGGAGACTCCTACGAGCAGTACTTC.

The CDR3 nucleotides read TGTGCCAGCAGCTTAGAAGGTCTAGCGGGGACTTACGAGCAGTACTTC. Translating it yields CASSLEGLAGTYEQYF. This chain uses TRBV11-2 with TRBJ2-7; TRBD2 aligns across 9 bases. The CDR3 is made up of 16 amino acids. The J segment lost 4 bases and the V segment lost 0 bases, leaving 7 bases of the junction unmatched. Germline lookup yields CDR1 SGHAT and CDR2 FQNNGV.

This chain links TRBV7-9 with TRBJ1-2, with 8 bases identical to TRBD1. CDR3 length: 14 amino acids. V dropped 8 bases and J dropped 1; count of bases not matched to a gene: 6. The germline CDR1 and CDR2 sequences are SEHNR and FQNEAQ (reference sequence). The CDR3 loop is CASSQGGLNYGYTF. CDR3 bases: TGTGCCAGCTCACAGGGGGGACTTAACTATGGCTACACCTTC. Together with reference TRBV7-9 and TRBJ1-2, the CDR3 gives the full variable domain: DTGVSQNPRHKITKRGQNVTFRCDPISEHNRLYWYRQTLGQGPEFLTYFQNEAQLEKSRLLSDRFSAERPKGSFSTLEIQRTEQGDSAMYLCASSQGGLNYGYTFGSGTRLTVV.

The CDR3 bases are TGTGCCAGCAGCCAAGGGCCCCAACCTGGAAACACCATATATTTT. It translates to CASSQGPQPGNTIYF. V usage is TRBV14 and J usage is TRBJ1-3; no clear D gene. V dropped 1 base and J dropped 2 bases, with 9 bases sitting between them. Germline V gene sequence: CDR1 SGHDN, CDR2 FVKESK. CDR3 length: 15 residues.

The chain carries TRBV7-2 and TRBJ2-7, with D possibly being TRBD1 (5 bases). CDR1 and CDR2 from the germline V gene are SGHTA and FQGNSA. The CDR3 is 16 amino acids. Trimming removed 3 bases from V and 3 bases from J, with 18 bases in between. The CDR3 sequence: CASSFTGESRDYEQYF. DNA of the CDR3: TGTGCCAGCAGCTTTACAGGAGAGAGTAGGGACTACGAGCAGTACTTC.

This rearrangement joins TRBV11-2 to TRBJ2-5; D might be TRBD1 (5 bases). The CDR3 is 15 residues long. V was cut by 0 bases and J by 1 base, with 9 bases left in between. CDR1 is SGHAT and CDR2 is FQNNGV in the germline V gene. The CDR3 DNA reads as TGTGCCAGCAGCTTAGATCGTGGGGCCCAAGAGACCCAGTACTTC. Its translation is CASSLDRGAQETQYF.

This clone was detected only once. The chain links TRBV18 to TRBJ2-7; 7 bases are shared with TRBD2. The CDR3 totals 16 residues. The ends lost 3 bases at V and 7 bases at J; junction bases unmatched: 15. Per germline, CDR1 KGHSH and CDR2 LQKENI. CDR3 amino acids: CASSPSPTGTIWEQYF. The CDR3 nucleotides read TGTGCCAGCTCACCCTCACCCACCGGGACTATATGGGAGCAGTACTTC. Supplemented by reference TRBV18 and TRBJ2-7, the full variable domain reads NAGVMQNPRHLVRRRGQEARLRCSPMKGHSHVYWYRQLPEEGLKFMVYLQKENIIDESGMPKERFSAEFPKEGPSILRIQQVVRGDSAAYFCASSPSPTGTIWEQYFGPGTRLTVT.